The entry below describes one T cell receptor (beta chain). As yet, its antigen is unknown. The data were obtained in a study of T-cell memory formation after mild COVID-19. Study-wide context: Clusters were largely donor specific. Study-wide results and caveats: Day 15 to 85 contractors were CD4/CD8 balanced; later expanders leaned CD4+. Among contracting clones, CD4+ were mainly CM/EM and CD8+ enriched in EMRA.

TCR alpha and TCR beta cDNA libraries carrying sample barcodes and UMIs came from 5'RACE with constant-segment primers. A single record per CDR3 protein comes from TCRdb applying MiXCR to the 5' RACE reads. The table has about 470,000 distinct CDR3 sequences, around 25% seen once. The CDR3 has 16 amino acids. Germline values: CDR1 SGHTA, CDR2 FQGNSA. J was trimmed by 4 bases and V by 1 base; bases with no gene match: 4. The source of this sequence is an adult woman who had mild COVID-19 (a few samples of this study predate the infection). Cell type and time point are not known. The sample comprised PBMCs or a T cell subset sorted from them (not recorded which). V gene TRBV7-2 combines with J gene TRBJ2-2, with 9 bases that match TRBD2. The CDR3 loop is CASSLGGGAGTGELFF. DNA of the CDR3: TGTGCCAGCAGCTTAGGCGGGGGGGCCGGCACCGGGGAGCTGTTTTTT.